This T cell receptor (beta chain) stems from a study of cytomegalovirus exposure and HLA in healthy donors. On the study more broadly: HLA-typed donors contributed some 77 million unique TCRs, which were held in an early data release. General study points: Later on, analysis showed that most CMV-associated TCR beta chains appeared to be HLA-restricted. Follow-up analysis seemed to connect common viral pathogens with several of the most significant clusters identified.

It was with 60 Vbeta and 13 Jbeta primers that the PCR ran. Data came from immunoSEQ multiplex PCR; TCRdb stores just in-frame clones and leaves some out. This table has approximately 130,000 clones, over 65% appearing once. This CDR3 spans 17 amino acids. V was pared by 0 bases and J by 4 bases, with 6 bases of the junction left unmatched. CDR1 SGHTA and CDR2 FQGNSA come from the germline V gene. Concerning this clone: Its target is unknown.

The sequenced sample was PBMCs. This sequence was found in a man aged 30 to 39 in good health and CMV-seronegative. The chain has TRBV7-2 and TRBJ2-1, with 10 bases identical to TRBD1. The DNA of the CDR3 is TGTGCCAGCAGCTTAGCGGGGACAGGGGCGTTTTACAATGAGCAGTTCTTC. The encoded protein is CASSLAGTGAFYNEQFF.